Below are 12 T cell receptor beta chains sequenced from a single sample in a study of tumor-infiltrating lymphocytes in oesophageal squamous cell carcinoma. TCRdb fed the PCR reads into MiXCR, producing one record per CDR3 protein. The data contain roughly 17,000 distinct CDR3 sequences, 35% to 45% of them singletons. Sequencing was carried out using normal esophageal tissue next to the tumor. The receptors were sampled from a female donor with esophageal squamous cell carcinoma.

This sequence joins TRBV6-1 and TRBJ2-5; no definite D call. CDR3 size: 13 residues. The V end was cut by 3 bases, the J end by 4 bases, with 9 bases between. Germline V lookup: CDR1 MNHNS, CDR2 SASEGT. The CDR3 coding sequence is TGTGCCAGCAGTGAGTGGGTCAGAGAGACCCAGTACTTC. Translated: CASSEWVRETQYF.

V usage is TRBV19 and J usage is TRBJ2-7, with 14 bases matching TRBD2. The end of the DNA aligns better with TRBJ2-1, so the J call may be wrong. The germline CDR1 and CDR2 sequences are LNHDA and SQIVND (reference sequence). This CDR3 comprises 19 residues. DNA of the CDR3: TGTGCCAGTAGTACGGAGGGGACTAGCGGGAGTATCGCCTACAATGAGCAGTTCTTC. This gives the protein CASSTEGTSGSIAYNEQFF.

CDR3 amino acids: CASSSRGGYSIQEQYF. CDR3 DNA: TGTGCCAGCAGCTCACGAGGGGGCTATTCCATACAGGAGCAGTACTTC. The chain uses TRBV7-2 and TRBJ2-3, with 7 bases matching TRBD1. The DNA end is more similar to TRBJ2-7, so the J call may be wrong. This CDR3 spans 16 amino acids. CDR1 is SGHTA, CDR2 FQGNSA, per germline.

This chain uses TRBV7-2 with TRBJ2-6; TRBD1 aligns across 7 bases. CDR3 size: 16 residues. V gave up 6 bases and J gave up 2 bases; unmatched junction bases: 7. Germline loops: CDR1 SGHTA, CDR2 FQGNSA. The CDR3 nucleotides are TGTGCCAGCAGTCCTAGTACAGGGGCTGGGGCCAACGTCCTGACTTTC. It is translated as CASSPSTGAGANVLTF.

In this sample, this clonotype turned up many times. This sequence joins TRBV6-1 and TRBJ2-1, with 9 positions matching TRBD1. The DNA end lines up better with TRBJ2-7; the J call may be wrong. This CDR3 region has 15 residues. The germline V gene encodes CDR1 MNHNS and CDR2 SASEGT. CDR3 amino acids: CASRGTGSSYNEQYF. Written as DNA, the CDR3 is TGTGCCAGCAGAGGGACAGGGAGCTCCTACAATGAGCAGTACTTC.

This clonotype occurred once. One junction end disagrees with the germline gene, perhaps due to a read error. The chain carries TRBV7-6 and TRBJ2-5, with D possibly being TRBD2 (5 bases). TRBJ2-1 matches the DNA end more closely, so the J call is doubtful. Germline V gene sequence: CDR1 SGHVS, CDR2 FNYEAQ. The CDR3 contains 15 residues. CDR3 sequence reads: CASSLSGKPGNEQFF. The CDR3, as DNA: TGTGCTAGCAGCCTTTCGGGAAAACCGGGAAATGAGCAGTTCTTC.

About this clonotype: Since the CDR3 does not end with the conserved phenylalanine or tryptophan, this likely comes from a read error. The limits of the CDR3 on the DNA are not certain, so only TCRdb's listed CDR3 is given. V gene TRBV28 combines with J gene TRBJ2-3; the table's D call TRBD2 went unverified against the DNA. The V gene's germline CDR1 is MDHEN and CDR2 SYDVKM. Both ends counted, the CDR3 spans 16 residues. CDR3: CASSLAGVPYEQYFGN.

The chain carries TRBV6-6 and TRBJ2-7; 12 bases match TRBD2. The J call may be wrong; the DNA end is better matched by TRBJ2-1. This CDR3 region has 15 residues. Germline CDR1 reads MNHNY; CDR2 reads SVGAGI (reference sequence). CDR3 sequence (DNA): TGTGCCAGCAGTTACTCAGCTAGCGGGGGGGCAAAGCAGTTCTTC. It encodes CASSYSASGGAKQFF.

This clonotype was found many times. The J gene is TRBJ2-2, the V gene TRBV11-1, with D perhaps assigned TRBD1 or TRBD2 (5 bases each). Germline CDR1 and CDR2: SGHAT and FQDESV (reference sequence). V shed 1 base and J shed 7 bases, with 16 bases lying between them. The CDR3 is 16 amino acids. The CDR3 loop reads CASSLDRGPAVGELFF. DNA of the CDR3: TGTGCCAGCAGCTTAGACCGGGGCCCGGCGGTCGGGGAGCTGTTTTTT.

This clonotype was observed at least ten times. The V call is TRBV11-2, the J call TRBJ1-4, with D unclear. With 5 bases removed from V and 8 bases from J, the gap between germline ends came to 15 bases. The CDR3 contains 14 residues. Looked up from germline, CDR1 is SGHAT and CDR2 is FQNNGV. CDR3 sequence reads: CASSLLGVSEKLFF. CDR3 in DNA: TGTGCCAGCAGCCTCCTTGGGGTTAGCGAAAAACTGTTTTTT.

V gene TRBV6-1 combines with J gene TRBJ2-5, with 7 bases fitting TRBD1. Trimming removed 2 bases from V and 2 bases from J; junction bases left unmatched: 5. Germline values: CDR1 MNHNS, CDR2 SASEGT. The CDR3 runs to 15 residues. As DNA, the CDR3 is TGTGCCAGCAGTGAAAACAGGGGCGTTCAAGAGACCCAGTACTTC. Its translation: CASSENRGVQETQYF.

This clonotype was detected only once. The genes are TRBV7-2 and TRBJ2-6; the D is unclear. The ends were cut back, 4 bases at V and 0 bases at J, with 10 bases in the middle. In germline, CDR1 is SGHTA, CDR2 FQGNSA. The CDR3 runs to 16 residues. The CDR3 protein is CASSSRASSGANVLTF. CDR3 in DNA: TGTGCCAGCAGCTCTCGGGCTTCCTCTGGGGCCAACGTCCTGACTTTC. Combining the CDR3 with reference TRBV7-2 and TRBJ2-6 gives the whole variable domain GAGVSQSPSNKVTEKGKDVELRCDPISGHTALYWYRQSLGQGLEFLIYFQGNSAPDKSGLPSDRFSAERTGGSVSTLTIQRTQQEDSAVYLCASSSRASSGANVLTFGAGSRLTVL.